This is a list of T cell receptor beta chains from one sample in a study of shared clonotypes between healthy human individuals. TCRdb's copy holds only in-frame clones and misses some; the assay was immunoSEQ multiplex PCR. The data show about 1.5 million clones, approximately 97% seen once. What was sequenced was naive CD4+ T cells sorted from blood. Every receptor here comes from a young man in good health. Each CDR3 is given with its conserved first and last residue. The order of the fields is D gene, J gene, V gene, clone size, CDR3 protein, CDR3 DNA. D genes are given only for firm matches. Some rows have no size entry. The others give once, few or many, or a class for an expanded clone.

TRBD2,TRBJ2-1,TRBV27,-,CASSSLAASFNEQFF,TGTGCCAGCAGCTCCCTAGCGGCTTCTTTCAATGAGCAGTTCTTC
-,TRBJ1-3,TRBV28,-,CASTASGNTIYF,TGTGCCAGCACGGCCTCTGGAAACACCATATATTTT
TRBD2,TRBJ2-5,TRBV28,-,CASSILAGGETQYF,TGTGCCAGCAGTATACTAGCGGGAGGAGAGACCCAGTACTTC
-,TRBJ2-7,TRBV30,-,CAWSVRVGNEQYF,TGTGCCTGGAGTGTAAGGGTCGGGAACGAGCAGTACTTC
-,TRBJ2-7,TRBV13,-,CASSPTQGYEQYF,TGTGCCAGCAGCCCGACTCAAGGCTACGAGCAGTACTTC
-,TRBJ2-3,TRBV11-2,-,CASSLGISSGTDTQYF,TGTGCCAGCAGCTTGGGTATAAGCTCGGGCACAGATACGCAGTATTTT
TRBD1,TRBJ2-1,TRBV11-3,-,CASTRQGNFNEQFF,TGTGCCAGCACCCGACAGGGAAATTTCAATGAGCAGTTCTTC
TRBD1,TRBJ1-2,TRBV19,-,CASSPDRGANYGYTF,TGTGCCAGTAGTCCAGACAGGGGGGCTAACTATGGCTACACCTTC
-,TRBJ1-2,TRBV29-1,-,CSVEASPRGGTNYGYTF,TGCAGCGTTGAAGCTTCGCCTAGGGGGGGTACAAACTATGGCTACACCTTC
TRBD2,TRBJ2-2,TRBV5-4,once,CASSFLGRGTGELFF,TGTGCCAGCAGCTTCTTAGGGAGGGGCACCGGGGAGCTGTTTTTT
-,TRBJ1-3,TRBV25-1,once,CASSDPKGGAGNTIYF,TGTGCCAGCAGTGACCCCAAGGGGGGCGCTGGAAACACCATATATTTT
TRBD2,TRBJ2-1,TRBV30,-,CAWSVPFARTSGRYNEQFF,TGTGCCTGGAGTGTACCATTCGCACGGACTAGCGGGAGGTATAATGAGCAGTTCTTC
TRBD2,TRBJ2-1,TRBV5-5,-,CASSHGLAGGHNEQFF,TGTGCCAGCAGCCACGGACTAGCGGGAGGTCACAATGAGCAGTTCTTC
-,TRBJ1-2,TRBV5-5,-,CASSLVGGYGYTF,TGTGCCAGCAGCTTGGTTGGCGGCTATGGCTACACCTTC
-,TRBJ1-4,TRBV11-2,-,CASSPQMGPNEKLFF,TGTGCCAGCAGCCCCCAAATGGGCCCTAATGAAAAACTGTTTTTT
TRBD1,TRBJ1-1,TRBV30,once,CASYRGSAEAFF,TGTGCCTCATACAGGGGTTCAGCTGAAGCTTTCTTT
TRBD2,TRBJ2-7,TRBV11-2,-,CASSSPGLPYEQYF,TGTGCCAGCAGCTCCCCGGGACTACCTTACGAGCAGTACTTC
-,TRBJ1-2,TRBV11-2,-,CASSPFSGRRAGYTF,TGTGCCAGCAGCCCTTTCTCGGGGCGACGCGCGGGCTACACCTTC
-,TRBJ2-1,TRBV28,once,CASSLPGVGTYEQFF,TGTGCCAGCAGTTTACCGGGAGTCGGTACTTATGAGCAGTTCTTC
TRBD1,TRBJ2-1,TRBV7-9,once,CASSWDRAHEQFF,TGTGCCAGCAGCTGGGACAGGGCACATGAGCAGTTCTTC
-,TRBJ2-3,TRBV10-3,-,CAISLVGTSRTDTQYF,TGTGCCATCAGTCTAGTTGGGACAAGTAGGACAGATACGCAGTATTTT
TRBD1,TRBJ2-1,TRBV28,-,CASSLPGQFYNEQFF,TGTGCCAGCAGTCTCCCGGGACAGTTCTACAATGAGCAGTTCTTC
TRBD2,TRBJ2-7,TRBV2,-,CASRVGGGYEQYF,TGTGCCAGCAGGGTCGGGGGGGGCTACGAGCAGTACTTC
TRBD1,TRBJ2-3,TRBV7-6,-,CASSSTGVPDTQYF,TGTGCCAGCAGTTCTACAGGGGTGCCAGATACGCAGTATTTT
-,TRBJ1-5,TRBV27,-,CASSLYGPNQPQHF,TGTGCCAGCAGTTTGTACGGCCCCAATCAGCCCCAGCATTTT
-,TRBJ1-2,TRBV6-5,-,CASSWLRGPSGYTF,TGTGCCAGCAGTTGGCTCAGGGGCCCGAGTGGCTACACCTTC
-,TRBJ2-5,TRBV27,-,CASGRKETQYF,TGTGCCAGCGGACGAAAAGAGACCCAGTACTTC
TRBD1,TRBJ1-4,TRBV13,-,CASSGQQGALGEKLFF,TGTGCCAGCAGCGGACAACAGGGGGCTTTGGGTGAAAAACTGTTTTTT